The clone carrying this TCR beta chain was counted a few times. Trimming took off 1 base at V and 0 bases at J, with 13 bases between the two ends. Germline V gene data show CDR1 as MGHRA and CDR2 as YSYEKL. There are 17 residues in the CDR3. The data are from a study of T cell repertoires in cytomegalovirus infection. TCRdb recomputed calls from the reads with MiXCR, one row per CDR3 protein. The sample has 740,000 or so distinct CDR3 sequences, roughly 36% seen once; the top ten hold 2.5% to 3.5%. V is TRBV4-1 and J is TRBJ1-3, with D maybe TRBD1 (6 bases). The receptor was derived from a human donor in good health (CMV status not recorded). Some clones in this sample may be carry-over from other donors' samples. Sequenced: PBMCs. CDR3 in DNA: TGCGCCAGCAGCCAAGGGGGGGCTGGATCCTCTGGAAACACCATATATTTT. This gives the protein CASSQGGAGSSGNTIYF.